This TCR beta chain was profiled in a study of tumor-infiltrating lymphocytes in primary liver carcinoma. The study, taken as a whole, reports: Compared with tumor region pairs, tumor-adjacent and tumor-blood pairs overlapped less. Tumors reached a significantly greater top-250-clone fraction than blood did (p = 0.039).

Note on this clonotype: What it binds is not known.

Trimming removed 3 bases from V and 1 base from J, with 9 bases in between. This CDR3 spans 14 amino acids. Germline CDR1 and CDR2: MDHEN and SYDVKM. Total RNA amounting to 500 ng was the source from which TCR beta cDNA was made with a constant-region primer. ARM-PCR was slightly modified, and three nested multiplex PCR rounds with it gave rise to the TCR beta libraries. The two initial PCR rounds, about 9 cycles each, used TRBV1-TRBV30 forward and C-beta reverse primers. TCRdb re-called the multiplex PCR reads with MiXCR, one entry per CDR3 protein. The sample has 90,000 to 140,000 distinct CDR3 sequences; roughly 80% are singletons. The study co-extracted DNA and RNA from about 20-30 mg of unsorted bulk tissue. Viable tumor cell content exceeded 80% in every tumor sample.

The material sequenced was liver tumor tissue from sampling region 3. Subset reported: tumor region T3, left-lateral pole. V and J are TRBV28 and TRBJ2-5, with D unclear. The origin of this receptor is a man between 40 and 49 years old with primary liver carcinoma and hepatitis B virus infection. The DNA of the CDR3 is TGTGCCAGCAGTTTTCGTCAGGTCCAAGAGACCCAGTACTTC. Translating it yields CASSFRQVQETQYF.